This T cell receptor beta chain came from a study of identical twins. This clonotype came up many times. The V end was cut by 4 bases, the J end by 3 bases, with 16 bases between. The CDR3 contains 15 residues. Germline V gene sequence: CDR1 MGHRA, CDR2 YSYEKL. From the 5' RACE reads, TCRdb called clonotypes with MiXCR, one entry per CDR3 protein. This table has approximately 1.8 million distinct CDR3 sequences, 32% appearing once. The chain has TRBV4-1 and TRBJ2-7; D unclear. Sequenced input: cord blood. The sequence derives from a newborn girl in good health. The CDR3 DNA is TGCGCCAGCAGCCTCGTTGTTATCGGTGACTACGAGCAGTACTTC. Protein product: CASSLVVIGDYEQYF.